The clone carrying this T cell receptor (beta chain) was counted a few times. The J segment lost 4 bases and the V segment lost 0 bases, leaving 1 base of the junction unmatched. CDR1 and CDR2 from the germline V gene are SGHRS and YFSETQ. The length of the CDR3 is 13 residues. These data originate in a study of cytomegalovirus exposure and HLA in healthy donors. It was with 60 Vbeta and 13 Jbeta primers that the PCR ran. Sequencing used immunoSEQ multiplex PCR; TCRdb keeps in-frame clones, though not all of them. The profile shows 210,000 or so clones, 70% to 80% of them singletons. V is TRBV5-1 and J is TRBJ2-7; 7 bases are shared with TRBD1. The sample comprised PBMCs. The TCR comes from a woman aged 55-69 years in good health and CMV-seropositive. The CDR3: CASSLARGYEQYF. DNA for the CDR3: TGCGCCAGCAGCTTGGCCAGGGGGTACGAGCAGTACTTC.